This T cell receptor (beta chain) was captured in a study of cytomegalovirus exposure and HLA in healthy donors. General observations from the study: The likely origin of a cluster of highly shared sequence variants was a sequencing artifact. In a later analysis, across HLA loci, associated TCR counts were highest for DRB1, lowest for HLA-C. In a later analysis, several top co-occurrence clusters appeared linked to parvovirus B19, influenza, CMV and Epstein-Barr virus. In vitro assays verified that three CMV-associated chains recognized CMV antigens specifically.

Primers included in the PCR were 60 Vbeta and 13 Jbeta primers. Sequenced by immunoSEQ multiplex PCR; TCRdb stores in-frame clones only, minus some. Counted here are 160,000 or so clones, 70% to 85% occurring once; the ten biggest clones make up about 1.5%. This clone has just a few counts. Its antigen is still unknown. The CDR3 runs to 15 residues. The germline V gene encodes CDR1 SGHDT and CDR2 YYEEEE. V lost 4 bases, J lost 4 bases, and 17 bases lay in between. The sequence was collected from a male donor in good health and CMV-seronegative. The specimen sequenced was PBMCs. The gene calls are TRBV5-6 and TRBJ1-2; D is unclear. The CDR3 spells CASSPEGGVLYGYTF. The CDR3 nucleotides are TGTGCCAGCAGCCCGGAGGGTGGGGTACTCTATGGCTACACCTTC.